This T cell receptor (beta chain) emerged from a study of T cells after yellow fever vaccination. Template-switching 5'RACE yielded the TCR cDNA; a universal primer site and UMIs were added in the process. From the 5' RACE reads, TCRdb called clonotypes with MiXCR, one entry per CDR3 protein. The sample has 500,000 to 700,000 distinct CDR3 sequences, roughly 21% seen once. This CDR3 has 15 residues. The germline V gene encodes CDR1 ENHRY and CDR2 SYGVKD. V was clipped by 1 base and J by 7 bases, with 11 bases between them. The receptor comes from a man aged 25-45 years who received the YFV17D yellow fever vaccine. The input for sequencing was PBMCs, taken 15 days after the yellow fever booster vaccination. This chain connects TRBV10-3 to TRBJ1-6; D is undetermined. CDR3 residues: CAISELSLRNSPLHF. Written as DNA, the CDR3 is TGTGCCATCAGTGAGTTAAGTTTGAGAAATTCACCCCTCCACTTT.